These 11 T cell receptor beta chains were all obtained from the same sample, sequenced in a study of glioma-infiltrating T cells after dendritic cell vaccination. Some clones are missing from TCRdb's copy, which holds only in-frame ones; the method was immunoSEQ multiplex PCR. The profile shows roughly 60,000 clones, around nine tenths of them singletons. Time point noted: after dendritic cell vaccination, including at tumor progression/relapse. The starting material was blood, obtained after dendritic cell vaccination. These receptors were taken from a human donor with glioblastoma.

The chain couples TRBV18 to TRBJ2-7; D is uncertain. V lost 2 bases, J lost 6 bases, and 17 bases lay in between. Looked up from germline, CDR1 is KGHSH and CDR2 is LQKENI. This CDR3 comprises 15 residues. CDR3 region: CASSPSVVDFIEQYF. The CDR3 region has the DNA TGTGCCAGCTCACCATCGGTGGTAGATTTTATCGAGCAGTACTTC.

The chain is built from TRBV5-1 and TRBJ2-2; D remains ambiguous. The CDR3 runs to 13 residues. V was clipped by 1 base and J by 5 bases, with 6 bases between them. Germline loops: CDR1 SGHRS, CDR2 YFSETQ. The DNA for the CDR3 is TGCGCCAGCAGCTTGTGGCCGACCGGGGAGCTGTTTTTT. Translation gives CASSLWPTGELFF.

The sample holds a few counts of this clone. The rearrangement uses TRBV11-2 and TRBJ2-3, with a tentative D call TRBD2 (5 bases). The CDR3 consists of 15 residues. Trimming took off 8 bases at V and 2 bases at J, with 17 bases between the two ends. The germline V gene encodes CDR1 SGHAT and CDR2 FQNNGV. The CDR3 sequence: CASSHTPDYTDTQYF. As DNA, the CDR3 is TGTGCCAGCTCCCATACCCCAGACTACACAGATACGCAGTATTTT.

This clone was picked up a small number of times. J is TRBJ1-2 and V is TRBV4-2; D remains ambiguous. Between the trimmed V and J ends, which lost 0 bases and 5 bases, there was a span of 7 bases. The CDR3 is made up of 13 amino acids. Germline CDR1 LGHNA, CDR2 YNFKEQ. The CDR3 sequence: CASSQEVQYGYTF. CDR3 sequence (DNA): TGTGCCAGCAGCCAAGAAGTCCAGTATGGCTACACCTTC.

The chain combines TRBV7-2 with TRBJ2-7, with TRBD1 identical over 9 bases. The germline V gene encodes CDR1 SGHTA and CDR2 FQGNSA. After removal of 1 base from V and 4 bases from J, the junction contained 8 bases not matched to a gene. There are 16 residues in the CDR3. The DNA for the CDR3 is TGTGCCAGCAGCTTAGTGGGGACAGGGAAGTTTTACGAGCAGTACTTC. Translated: CASSLVGTGKFYEQYF.

V is TRBV11-3 and J is TRBJ2-1, with a tentative D call TRBD2 (5 bases). CDR3 length: 15 residues. Germline CDR1 is SGHNT and CDR2 is YENEEA. V was trimmed by 0 bases and J by 2 bases, leaving 8 bases between them. In DNA form, the CDR3 reads TGTGCCAGCAGCTTAGAAAGCGGAACCTACAATGAGCAGTTCTTC. Translating gives CASSLESGTYNEQFF.

The J gene is TRBJ1-4, the V gene TRBV4-2; D may be TRBD1 (5 bases). Trimming took off 4 bases at V and 2 bases at J, with 11 bases between the two ends. Germline CDR1 LGHNA, CDR2 YNFKEQ. The CDR3 length is 15 residues. As DNA, the CDR3 is TGTGCCAGCAGCCCCTCGGGGGAGACTAATGAAAAACTGTTTTTT. It specifies CASSPSGETNEKLFF.

V is TRBV19 and J is TRBJ2-2; perhaps TRBD2 as D (6 bases). The CDR3 length is 16 residues. CDR1 is LNHDA and CDR2 is SQIVND in the germline V gene (reference sequence). Trimming removed 5 bases from V and 3 bases from J, with 16 bases in between. Written as DNA, the CDR3 is TGTGCCAGTAGTCCCCGCACCGGGGGTTACACCGGGGAGCTGTTTTTT. Translation: CASSPRTGGYTGELFF. The whole variable domain, filled in from reference TRBV19 and TRBJ2-2, reads DGGITQSPKYLFRKEGQNVTLSCEQNLNHDAMYWYRQDPGQGLRLIYYSQIVNDFQKGDIAEGYSVSREKKESFPLTVTSAQKNPTAFYLCASSPRTGGYTGELFFGEGSRLTVL.

This clone appeared a single time. The chain carries TRBV6-1 and TRBJ2-3, with D perhaps TRBD2 (5 bases). The CDR3 extends over 15 amino acids. In germline, CDR1 is MNHNS, CDR2 SASEGT. Trimming left V 6 bases short and J 7 bases short, with 20 bases between. The chain's CDR3 is CASSIASTSQNTQYF. The DNA of the CDR3 is TGTGCCAGCAGCATAGCGTCAACATCACAAAATACGCAGTATTTT.

V is TRBV27 and J is TRBJ2-5, with 7 bases matching TRBD2. The germline V gene encodes CDR1 MNHEY and CDR2 SMNVEV (reference sequence). The CDR3 totals 15 residues. With 5 bases clipped from V and 4 bases from J, the junction kept 10 bases outside the gene matches. The CDR3 spells CASSKTSRFGETQYF. DNA of the CDR3: TGTGCCAGCAGTAAGACTAGCAGGTTTGGAGAGACCCAGTACTTC.

This clone has more than one count but fewer than ten. CDR3 residues: CASSPSGSEGYEQYF. The DNA for the CDR3 is TGTGCCAGCAGCCCCAGCGGGAGTGAAGGGTACGAGCAGTACTTC. The chain has TRBV4-2 and TRBJ2-7; 8 bases match TRBD2. The CDR3 is made up of 15 amino acids. Looked up from germline, CDR1 is LGHNA and CDR2 is YNFKEQ. V was pared by 4 bases and J by 4 bases, with 9 bases of the junction left unmatched.